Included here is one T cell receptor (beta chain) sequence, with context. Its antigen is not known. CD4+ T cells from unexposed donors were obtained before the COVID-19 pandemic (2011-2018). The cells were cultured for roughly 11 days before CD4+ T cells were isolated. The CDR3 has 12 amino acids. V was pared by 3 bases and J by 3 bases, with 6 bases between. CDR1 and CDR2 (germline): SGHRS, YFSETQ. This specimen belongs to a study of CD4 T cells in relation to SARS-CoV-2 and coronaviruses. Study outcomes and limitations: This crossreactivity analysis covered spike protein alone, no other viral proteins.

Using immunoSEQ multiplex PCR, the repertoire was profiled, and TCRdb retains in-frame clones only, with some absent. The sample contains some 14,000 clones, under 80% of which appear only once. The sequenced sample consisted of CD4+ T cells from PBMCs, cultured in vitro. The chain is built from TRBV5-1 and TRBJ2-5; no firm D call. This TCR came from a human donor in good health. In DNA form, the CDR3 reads TGCGCCAGCAGCTACACCAAAGAGACCCAGTACTTC. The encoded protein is CASSYTKETQYF.